These 13 T cell receptor beta chains were all obtained from the same sample, sequenced in a study of blood T cell repertoires in COVID-19. The protocol was immunoSEQ multiplex PCR, while the TCRdb copy is restricted to in-frame clones and leaves out a portion. The table shows approximately 96,000 clones, with about 84% occurring only once. Sequencing was performed on peripheral blood. The receptors here all came from a woman at least 80 years old with acute or convalescent COVID-19.

V usage is TRBV7-9 and J usage is TRBJ1-6; 7 nucleotides match TRBD1. Germline V gene sequence: CDR1 SEHNR, CDR2 FQNEAQ (reference sequence). This CDR3 comprises 14 residues. J was trimmed by 6 bases and V by 4 bases; bases with no gene match: 3. The CDR3 reads CASSSGTANSPLHF. CDR3 nucleotides: TGTGCCAGCAGCTCCGGGACAGCTAATTCACCCCTCCACTTT.

The chain joins TRBV19 to TRBJ1-5; no reliable D call. Germline CDR1 is LNHDA and CDR2 is SQIVND (reference sequence). V was trimmed by 9 bases and J by 2 bases, leaving 20 bases between them. CDR3 length: 16 residues. The CDR3 loop reads CASHRGLTSGNQPQHF. In nucleotides, the CDR3 is TGTGCCAGCCACCGAGGACTCACATCGGGCAATCAGCCCCAGCATTTT.

This clone was seen only a few times. The genes are TRBV7-2 and TRBJ1-2; unclear D gene. In germline, CDR1 is SGHTA, CDR2 FQGNSA. CDR3 size: 15 residues. V gave up 1 base and J gave up 4 bases, with 13 bases separating them. CDR3 residues: CASSLGTQYTYGYTF. The CDR3 DNA follows: TGTGCCAGCAGCTTAGGGACTCAATATACCTATGGCTACACCTTC.

The chain recombines TRBV27 with TRBJ2-1; D gene ambiguous. This CDR3 has 15 residues. V lost 2 bases and J 6 bases, leaving 14 bases between the germline ends. Germline CDR1 is MNHEY and CDR2 is SMNVEV (reference sequence). The CDR3 protein is CASSLEGSSRNEQFF. CDR3 sequence (DNA): TGTGCCAGCAGTTTAGAAGGTAGCAGCCGCAATGAGCAGTTCTTC.

The chain uses TRBV4-1 and TRBJ2-5, with TRBD2 matching 7 bases. Germline trimming cut 4 bases from V and 6 bases from J; bases unmatched to any gene: 5. Germline values: CDR1 MGHRA, CDR2 YSYEKL. This CDR3 has 13 amino acids. CDR3 sequence: CASSPWGGQTQYF. CDR3 nucleotide sequence: TGCGCCAGCAGCCCTTGGGGGGGACAGACCCAGTACTTC.

The V call is TRBV19, the J call TRBJ1-6; weak D call: TRBD1 (5 bases). The germline CDR1 and CDR2 sequences are LNHDA and SQIVND (reference sequence). V was pared by 3 bases and J by 7 bases, with 10 bases between. The CDR3 is 14 amino acids. The CDR3 bases are TGTGCCAGTAGTATTCGGGGGGACAATTCACCCCTCCACTTT. It codes for CASSIRGDNSPLHF.

The rearrangement links TRBV19 to TRBJ1-4; D remains ambiguous. The V end was cut by 5 bases, the J end by 0 bases, with 13 bases between. The CDR3 consists of 16 residues. Germline-derived CDR1 and CDR2 are LNHDA and SQIVND (reference sequence). Here the CDR3 DNA reads TGTGCCAGTAGTGACCTCCGAGGAGCAACTAATGAAAAACTGTTTTTT. Translating gives CASSDLRGATNEKLFF.

V gene TRBV27 combines with J gene TRBJ2-3; 14 bases fit TRBD2. Germline-derived CDR1 and CDR2 are MNHEY and SMNVEV (reference sequence). The CDR3 is made up of 17 amino acids. The V segment lost 7 bases and the J segment 0 bases; nucleotides outside the gene matches: 6. CDR3: CASTGLAGGRSTDTQYF. The CDR3 bases are TGTGCCAGCACAGGACTAGCGGGGGGCAGAAGCACAGATACGCAGTATTTT.

DNA for the CDR3: TGTGCCAGCAGCCCCAGGGAACCAGGTAAGCCCCAGCATTTT. This encodes CASSPREPGKPQHF. The V call is TRBV9, the J call TRBJ1-5, with a weak D call TRBD1 (5 bases). Between the trimmed V and J ends, which lost 4 bases and 8 bases, there was a span of 16 bases. The CDR3 sequence is 14 residues long. Germline V gene lookup returns CDR1 SGDLS and CDR2 YYNGEE.

V and J are TRBV27 and TRBJ1-1; D remains ambiguous. From germline, CDR1 is MNHEY and CDR2 SMNVEV (reference sequence). The CDR3 length is 13 residues. V lost 2 bases to trimming and J lost 4 bases, with 8 bases between them. CDR3 in amino acids: CASSLIGGTEAFF. CDR3 bases: TGTGCCAGCAGTTTAATCGGTGGCACTGAAGCTTTCTTT.

The chain recombines TRBV2 with TRBJ2-4; perhaps TRBD1 as D (5 bases). The V gene lost 4 bases and the J gene lost 3 bases, with 10 bases spanning the gap. CDR1 and CDR2 from the germline V gene are SNHLY and FYNNEI. The CDR3 contains 14 residues. CDR3 DNA: TGTGCCAGCAGTGCGGGCAGGGTCAAAAACATTCAGTACTTC. Residues: CASSAGRVKNIQYF.

The chain has TRBV12-3 or TRBV12-4 and TRBJ2-7, with D possibly TRBD1 on 6 matching bases. The CDR3 has 13 amino acids. V dropped 5 bases and J dropped 2 bases, with 10 bases sitting between them. CDR3 protein: CASSQDRTYEQYV. CDR3 DNA: TGTGCCAGCAGTCAAGACAGGACCTACGAGCAGTACGTC.

V is TRBV4-1 and J is TRBJ2-7, with D perhaps TRBD2 (6 bases). This CDR3 is 15 amino acids long. V lost 1 base and J lost 2, with 12 bases in between. CDR1 is MGHRA and CDR2 is YSYEKL in the germline V gene. The CDR3 protein is CASSQGRGSTYEQYF. CDR3 nucleotides: TGCGCCAGCAGCCAAGGCCGGGGGTCGACCTACGAGCAGTACTTC.